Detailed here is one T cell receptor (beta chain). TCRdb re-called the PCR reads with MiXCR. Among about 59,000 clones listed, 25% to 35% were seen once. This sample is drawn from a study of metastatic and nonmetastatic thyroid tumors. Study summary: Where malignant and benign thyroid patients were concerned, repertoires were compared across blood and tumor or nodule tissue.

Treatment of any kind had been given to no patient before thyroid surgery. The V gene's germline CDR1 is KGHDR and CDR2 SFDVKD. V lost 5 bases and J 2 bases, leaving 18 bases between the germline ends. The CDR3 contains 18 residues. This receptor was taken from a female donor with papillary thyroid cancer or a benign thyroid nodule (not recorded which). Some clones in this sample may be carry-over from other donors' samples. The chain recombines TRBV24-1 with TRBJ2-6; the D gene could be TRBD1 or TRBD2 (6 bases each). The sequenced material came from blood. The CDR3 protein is CATSAGGHGLPGANVLTF. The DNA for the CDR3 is TGTGCCACCAGTGCCGGGGGACATGGGCTTCCTGGGGCCAACGTCCTGACTTTC.